The following is a T cell receptor (beta chain) sequence with its context. One entry per CDR3 protein results from TCRdb running MiXCR on the 5' RACE reads. The repertoire includes 450,000 to 650,000 distinct CDR3 sequences, roughly 22% of them detected once, and under 15% sits in the top ten. This entry belongs to a study of T-cell memory formation after mild COVID-19. CDR3 length equals 16 residues. J gave up 6 bases and V 0 bases, and 7 bases lay outside the gene matches. Germline V lookup: CDR1 SGDLS, CDR2 YYNGEE. This receptor was obtained from an adult woman who had mild COVID-19 (a few samples of this study predate the infection). Cell type and time point are not known. Sequenced: PBMCs or a T cell subset sorted from them (not recorded which). The chain links TRBV9 to TRBJ2-1; 9 nucleotides align to TRBD2. CDR3 region: CASSVDVGLASNEQFF. CDR3 nucleotides: TGTGCCAGCAGCGTAGACGTCGGACTAGCGAGCAATGAGCAGTTCTTC.